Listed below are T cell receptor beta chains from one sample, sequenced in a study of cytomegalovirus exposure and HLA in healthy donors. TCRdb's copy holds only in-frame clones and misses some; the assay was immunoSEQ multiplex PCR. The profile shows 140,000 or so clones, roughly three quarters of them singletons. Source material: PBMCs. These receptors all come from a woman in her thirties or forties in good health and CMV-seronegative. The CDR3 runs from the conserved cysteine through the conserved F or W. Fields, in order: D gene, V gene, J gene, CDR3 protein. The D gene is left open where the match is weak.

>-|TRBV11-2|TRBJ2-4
CASSLAKTAVRYF
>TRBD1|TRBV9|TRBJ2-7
CASSVDGGRGQVEQYF
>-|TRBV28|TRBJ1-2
CASSSPTGSGYGYTF
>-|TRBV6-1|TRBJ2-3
CASREGVGDTDTQYF
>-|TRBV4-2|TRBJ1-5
CASSLDSYSNQPQHF
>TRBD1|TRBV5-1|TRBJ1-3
CASSLAEGQGFGGNTIYF
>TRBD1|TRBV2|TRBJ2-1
CASSPDRDNEQFF
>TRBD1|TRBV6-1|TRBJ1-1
CASSAGQNEAFF
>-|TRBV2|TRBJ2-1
CASSGRRLLGNNEQFF
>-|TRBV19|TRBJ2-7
CASSHLVEPEQYF
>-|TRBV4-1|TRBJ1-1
CASSVDRDTEAFF
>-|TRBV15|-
CATSRAGIPYEQYF
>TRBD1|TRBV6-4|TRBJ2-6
CATSPGTGDGANVLTF
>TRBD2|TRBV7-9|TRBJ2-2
CASSLDYSGRGTGELFF
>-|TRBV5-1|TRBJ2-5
CASSLGGAGGEETQYF
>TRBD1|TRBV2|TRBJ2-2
CASSYRGSTGELFF
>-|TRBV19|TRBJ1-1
CASSIVLMVSTEAFF
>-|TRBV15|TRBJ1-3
CATSRDKAGSGNTIYF
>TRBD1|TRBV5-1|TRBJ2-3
CASSLWTTGMSTDTQYF
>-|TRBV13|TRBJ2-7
CASSLGPSRGRERTYEQYF
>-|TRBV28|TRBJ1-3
CATADRATGNTIYF
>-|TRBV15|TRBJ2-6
CATSRGTASGANVLTF
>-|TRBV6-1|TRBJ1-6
CASSEANSPLHF
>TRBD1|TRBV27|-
CASSPRTGYEQYF
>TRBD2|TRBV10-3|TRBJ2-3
CAISENLAGLSTDTQYF
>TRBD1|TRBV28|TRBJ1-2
CASSLPRDWTGTNYGYTF
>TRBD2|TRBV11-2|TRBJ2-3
CASSFTSGGRDTQYF
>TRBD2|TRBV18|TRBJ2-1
CASSGILAGSYNEQFF
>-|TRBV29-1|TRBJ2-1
CSVDRGYSYNEQFF
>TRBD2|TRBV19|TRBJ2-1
CASSLAGSSYNEQFF
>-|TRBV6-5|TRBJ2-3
CASRISGTSTDTQYF
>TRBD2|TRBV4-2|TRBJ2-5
CASSPYSGGQETQYF